This is a list of T cell receptor beta chains from one sample in a study of cytomegalovirus exposure and HLA in healthy donors. Produced via immunoSEQ multiplex PCR; TCRdb's table is partial and in-frame only. The sample has roughly 120,000 clones; approximately 82% are singletons. Input material: PBMCs. The receptor set was obtained from a man aged 25 to 40 in good health and CMV-seropositive. The CDR3 runs from the conserved cysteine through the conserved F or W.

>TRBV5-1|TRBJ1-1
CASSLEGSTEAFF
>TRBV11-3|NA
CASSPGQGKTYEQYF
>TRBV4-1|TRBJ2-2
CASSQEENTGELFF
>TRBV9|TRBJ2-1
CASSVGRSNEQFF
>TRBV4-3|TRBJ1-3
CASSQGPDRHSGNTIYF
>TRBV6-1|TRBJ1-5
CASSEATGVWGNQPQHF
>TRBV5-1|TRBJ2-3
CASSSAAGQKDTQYF
>TRBV7-9|TRBJ1-5
CASSSRNQPQHF
>TRBV7-8|TRBJ2-5
CASSPFDRGQETQYF
>TRBV30|TRBJ2-2
CAWSYSGELFF
>TRBV4-2|TRBJ1-5
CASSHQGQGSNQPQHF
>TRBV19|TRBJ1-1
CASNPGVNTEAFF
>TRBV9|TRBJ2-7
CASSVSGTGFYEQYF
>TRBV7-9|TRBJ2-5
CASSLFSGDRQETQYF
>TRBV7-9|TRBJ1-1
CASRWGGMEAFF
>TRBV19|TRBJ2-1
CASSINRGNEQFF
>TRBV6-5|TRBJ2-7
CASGAEKNYEQYF
>TRBV29-1|TRBJ2-7
CSVGQIYEQYF
>TRBV4-3|TRBJ2-3
CASSQEEGAGDTQYF
>TRBV7-6|TRBJ2-3
CASSLGGGGATDTQYF
>TRBV5-1|TRBJ1-1
CASSLEGVAEAFF
>TRBV30|TRBJ2-5
CAWSTGSLGGGETQYF
>TRBV7-9|TRBJ2-5
CASSLTGPETQYF
>TRBV6-5|TRBJ2-7
CASSSPQGAGYEQYF
>TRBV28|TRBJ2-6
CASSPASPGANVLTF
>TRBV29-1|TRBJ2-7
CSVEGDRDYEQYF
>TRBV27|TRBJ1-5
CASSYTAGGQPQHF
>TRBV13|TRBJ2-3
CASSLGTLAGGGDTQYF
>TRBV7-2|TRBJ1-6
CASRETQAPEDSPLHF
>TRBV27|TRBJ2-7
CASSGTGGKYEQYF
>TRBV4-3|TRBJ1-2
CASSQDSGANYGYTF
>TRBV7-9|TRBJ1-3
CASSPWETGVNTIYF
>TRBV6-1|TRBJ1-5
CASSMTGSFQPQHF